This T cell receptor (beta chain) was sequenced in a study of T cell responses to AZD1222 COVID-19 vaccine. Findings and caveats of the study: An increase in Spike-specific TCR breadth and depth was observed after two AZD1222 doses.

The V segment lost 4 bases and the J segment 8 bases; nucleotides outside the gene matches: 9. Germline V CDR1 and CDR2: MRHNA, SNTAGT. The CDR3 length is 15 residues. Data came from immunoSEQ multiplex PCR; TCRdb stores just in-frame clones and leaves some out. Of 120,000 or so clones listed, about 89% are singletons. As for this clone: Its target is not known.

The V gene is TRBV6-4, the J gene TRBJ2-1; 9 nucleotides match TRBD2. The sequence was obtained from an adult in good health. The sample here was peripheral blood, taken on day 0 of AZD1222 vaccination. CDR3 sequence: CASSVRTSGRDEQFF. CDR3 DNA: TGTGCCAGCAGTGTGAGAACTAGCGGGCGGGATGAGCAGTTCTTC.